The clone carrying this T cell receptor beta chain was recorded at least ten times. This record comes from a study of identical twins. Each CDR3 protein is one row after TCRdb ran MiXCR on the 5' RACE reads. This table holds 200,000 to 300,000 distinct CDR3 sequences, under 12% found once. Germline CDR1 is SQVTM and CDR2 is ANQGSEA. The CDR3 runs 15 residues. The V gene end was trimmed by 5 bases and the J gene end by 1 base; junction bases not matched to a gene: 10. This receptor was obtained from a middle-aged man in good health. This chain joins TRBV29-1 and TRBJ2-5; TRBD1 matches 7 bases. What was sequenced was memory T cells sorted from blood. CDR3 in DNA: TGCAGCGTTTCAAGGACAGGCACACCCCAAGAGACCCAGTACTTC. Translating it yields CSVSRTGTPQETQYF.